This section outlines one TCR beta chain sequence together with its context. The data derive from a study of cytomegalovirus exposure and HLA in healthy donors. 13 Jbeta primers and 60 Vbeta primers were used for the PCR. Libraries were prepared by immunoSEQ multiplex PCR; TCRdb keeps only in-frame clonotypes and omits some of them. This sample has 150,000 to 200,000 clones, with more than 60% found just once. Trimming removed 1 base from V and 8 bases from J; junction bases left unmatched: 8. CDR1 and CDR2 (germline): MNHNS, SASEGT. The CDR3 consists of 15 residues. The chain has TRBV6-1 and TRBJ2-1; 7 nucleotides agree with TRBD2. Sequencing was performed on PBMCs. The source of this sequence is a woman in her thirties or forties in good health and CMV-seropositive. The CDR3 spells CASSEVAGPYYEQFF. DNA for the CDR3: TGTGCCAGCAGTGAAGTAGCGGGTCCGTATTATGAGCAGTTCTTC.